One and the same sample provided the 10 T cell receptor beta chains below, sequenced in a study of blood T cell repertoires in COVID-19. Profiling relied on immunoSEQ multiplex PCR, and the TCRdb table lists in-frame clones only, not all of them. The sample records roughly 200,000 clones, about 82% being singletons. The sequenced sample consisted of PBMCs or T cells enriched from blood (not recorded which). The receptors were sampled from a man aged 35 to 55 with acute COVID-19.

The chain recombines TRBV28 with TRBJ1-1; D gene unclear. V was pared by 6 bases and J by 5 bases, with 19 bases between. Germline CDR1 and CDR2: MDHEN and SYDVKM. The CDR3 has 15 amino acids. The CDR3 DNA sequence: TGTGCCAGCAGGAGCGGGGTGGAGGTTAGAACTGAAGCTTTCTTT. It is translated as CASRSGVEVRTEAFF. Full variable domain (rest looked up from reference TRBV28 and TRBJ1-1): DVKVTQSSRYLVKRTGEKVFLECVQDMDHENMFWYRQDPGLGLRLIYFSYDVKMKEKGDIPEGYSVSREKKERFSLILESASTNQTSMYLCASRSGVEVRTEAFFGQGTRLTVV.

The V gene is TRBV7-9, the J gene TRBJ2-5, with 7 nucleotides matching TRBD2. V dropped 5 bases and J dropped 1; count of bases not matched to a gene: 13. The germline V gene encodes CDR1 SEHNR and CDR2 FQNEAQ (reference sequence). This CDR3 has 17 residues. The CDR3 bases are TGTGCCAGCAGCCTCTCTTCGCGGGGAGGGTCCCAAGAGACCCAGTACTTC. Protein product: CASSLSSRGGSQETQYF. The full variable domain, in which reference TRBV7-9 and TRBJ2-5 provide the parts outside the CDR3, is DTGVSQNPRHKITKRGQNVTFRCDPISEHNRLYWYRQTLGQGPEFLTYFQNEAQLEKSRLLSDRFSAERPKGSFSTLEIQRTEQGDSAMYLCASSLSSRGGSQETQYFGPGTRLLVL.

This clone was recorded once. This rearrangement joins TRBV30 to TRBJ1-6, with D possibly TRBD1 on 5 matching bases. The V gene lost 0 bases and the J gene lost 7 bases, with 13 bases spanning the gap. The V gene's germline CDR1 is GTSNPN and CDR2 SVGIG (reference sequence). The CDR3 sequence is 15 residues long. CDR3 sequence (DNA): TGTGCCTGGAGTGTCGGGGGTCGGAGGAATTCACCCCTCCACTTT. It specifies CAWSVGGRRNSPLHF.

Note on this clone: Other DNA sequences in the same sample also yield this CDR3. The V and J genes are TRBV27 and TRBJ1-1; D call uncertain. V lost 3 bases, J lost 4 bases, and 6 bases lay in between. The CDR3 runs to 12 residues. The germline gives CDR1 MNHEY, CDR2 SMNVEV (reference sequence). CDR3 DNA: TGTGCCAGCAGTTTCCGGGGCACTGAAGCTTTCTTT. It is translated as CASSFRGTEAFF.

V usage is TRBV5-6 and J usage is TRBJ1-2; D is ambiguous. Germline CDR1 is SGHDT and CDR2 is YYEEEE. The germline V and J ends were trimmed by 4 bases and 5 bases, with 12 bases remaining between them. The length of the CDR3 is 13 residues. This CDR3 is CASSHRTGYGYTF. In nucleotides, the CDR3 is TGTGCCAGCAGCCATCGGACGGGATATGGCTACACCTTC.

The chain carries TRBV6-4 and TRBJ2-1, with 7 bases identical to TRBD2. CDR3 length: 15 amino acids. V shed 5 bases and J 4 bases; nucleotides not matched to a gene: 8. The V gene's germline CDR1 is MRHNA and CDR2 SNTAGT. This chain's CDR3 is CASSPLGLGYNEQFF. The CDR3 DNA is TGTGCCAGCAGTCCCCTAGGACTAGGGTACAATGAGCAGTTCTTC.

V gene TRBV19 combines with J gene TRBJ1-5; possible D gene TRBD1, 5 bases. CDR1 is LNHDA and CDR2 is SQIVND in the germline V gene (reference sequence). The CDR3 has 17 residues. Deletions cut 3 bases from V and 5 bases from J, with 20 bases between. The CDR3: CASSINRPVGDYQPQHF. CDR3 DNA: TGTGCCAGTAGTATTAATCGTCCGGTAGGGGACTATCAGCCCCAGCATTTT.

This clone was recorded only once. The chain is built from TRBV6-5 and TRBJ2-5; D is possibly TRBD1 (5 bases). V gave up 2 bases and J gave up 5 bases, with 12 bases separating them. Looked up from germline, CDR1 is MNHEY and CDR2 is SVGAGI. The CDR3 loop spans 14 amino acids. Here the CDR3 reads CASSYPGWGETQYF. CDR3 sequence (DNA): TGTGCCAGCAGTTACCCCGGTTGGGGCGAGACCCAGTACTTC.

This rearrangement joins TRBV27 to TRBJ1-2, with D perhaps TRBD1 (6 bases). The CDR3 covers 16 residues. Germline V CDR1 and CDR2: MNHEY, SMNVEV (reference sequence). The V and J ends lost 5 bases and 6 bases respectively, with 22 bases between them. The CDR3 DNA sequence: TGTGCCAGCAGTACCCGCCCCTCAAGACAGGTCAATGGCTACACCTTC. Amino acid sequence: CASSTRPSRQVNGYTF.

This chain links TRBV2 with TRBJ2-2; 13 bases agree with TRBD2. V lost 7 bases to trimming and J lost 7 bases; unmatched junction nucleotides: 12. This CDR3 contains 17 residues. Germline V CDR1 and CDR2: SNHLY, FYNNEI. The CDR3 loop reads CASKKLAGGPSYGELFF. DNA of the CDR3: TGTGCCAGCAAAAAACTAGCGGGAGGGCCAAGTTACGGGGAGCTGTTTTTT.